The 19 T cell receptor beta chains in this list originate from one sample, sequenced in a study of blood T cell repertoires in COVID-19. TCRdb's table, derived via immunoSEQ multiplex PCR, lists solely in-frame clones and lacks some. The sample has around 330,000 clones, approximately 89% seen once; the top ten hold under 2%. Material for sequencing was peripheral blood. The receptors come from a woman under 40 with COVID-19, enrolled during active disease.

The chain recombines TRBV29-1 with TRBJ2-5; 12 nucleotides agree with TRBD2. V shed 4 bases, J shed 5 bases, and the junction held 8 bases outside the gene matches. The CDR3 extends over 15 amino acids. From germline, CDR1 is SQVTM and CDR2 ANQGSEA. This CDR3 is CSVVPSGGEGETQYF. The CDR3 nucleotides read TGCAGCGTTGTTCCTAGCGGGGGGGAAGGGGAGACCCAGTACTTC.

This clone was detected once. This chain uses TRBV11-2 with TRBJ2-2, with 9 positions matching TRBD2. V dropped 5 bases and J dropped 7; count of bases not matched to a gene: 8. CDR1 is SGHAT, CDR2 FQNNGV, per germline. The CDR3 is made up of 15 amino acids. This chain's CDR3 is CASSPRVREGGELFF. Here the CDR3 DNA reads TGTGCCAGCAGCCCTCGGGTGCGGGAGGGCGGGGAGCTGTTTTTT. The full variable domain, in which reference TRBV11-2 and TRBJ2-2 provide the parts outside the CDR3, is EAGVAQSPRYKIIEKRQSVAFWCNPISGHATLYWYQQILGQGPKLLIQFQNNGVVDDSQLPKDRFSAERLKGVDSTLKIQPAKLEDSAVYLCASSPRVREGGELFFGEGSRLTVL.

The chain links TRBV15 to TRBJ1-1, with D uncertain. Germline loops: CDR1 LNHNV, CDR2 YYDKDF (reference sequence). V was cut by 2 bases and J by 4 bases, with 8 bases left in between. This CDR3 has 13 residues. CDR3 bases: TGTGCCACCAGCAGACAGGTGGCCACTGAAGCTTTCTTT. Amino acids: CATSRQVATEAFF. The whole variable domain, remainder taken from reference TRBV15 and TRBJ1-1, is DAMVIQNPRYQVTQFGKPVTLSCSQTLNHNVMYWYQQKSSQAPKLLFHYYDKDFNNEADTPDNFQSRRPNTSFCFLDIRSPGLGDTAMYLCATSRQVATEAFFGQGTRLTVV.

J is TRBJ1-2 and V is TRBV12-3 or TRBV12-4; D not certain. Trimming left V 0 bases short and J 6 bases short, with 8 bases between. This CDR3 has 13 amino acids. CDR3 coding DNA: TGTGCCAGCAGTTTAGCCCCCCTAAATGGCTACACCTTC. This encodes CASSLAPLNGYTF.

The chain uses TRBV5-4 and TRBJ2-1, with D uncertain. Germline assignment: CDR1 SGHNT and CDR2 YYREEE (reference sequence). The CDR3 is made up of 14 amino acids. V gave up 4 bases and J gave up 2 bases, with 10 bases separating them. CDR3 residues: CASSHRHPYNEQFF. CDR3 nucleotides: TGTGCCAGCAGCCACCGACATCCCTACAATGAGCAGTTCTTC.

The rearrangement joins TRBV7-2 to TRBJ2-5; D call uncertain. V lost 11 bases and J 1 base, leaving 14 bases between the germline ends. CDR1 and CDR2 (germline): SGHTA, FQGNSA. CDR3 length: 13 amino acids. The CDR3 spells CASGWHTQETQYF. Here the CDR3 DNA reads TGTGCCTCCGGGTGGCACACCCAAGAGACCCAGTACTTC.

In its sample, this clone was seen a few times. This rearrangement joins TRBV9 to TRBJ1-4; the D gene is possibly TRBD1 (6 bases). The V gene lost 4 bases and the J gene lost 4 bases, with 17 bases spanning the gap. Germline assignment: CDR1 SGDLS and CDR2 YYNGEE. This CDR3 spans 16 amino acids. CDR3 DNA: TGTGCCAGCAGCCCCCCCAGAAAAGGGGGTAATGAAAAACTGTTTTTT. This translates into CASSPPRKGGNEKLFF. The full variable domain, in which reference TRBV9 and TRBJ1-4 provide the parts outside the CDR3, is DSGVTQTPKHLITATGQRVTLRCSPRSGDLSVYWYQQSLDQGLQFLIQYYNGEERAKGNILERFSAQQFPDLHSELNLSSLELGDSALYFCASSPPRKGGNEKLFFGSGTQLSVL.

The chain has TRBV9 and TRBJ2-7; TRBD1 matches at 7 bases. The germline gives CDR1 SGDLS, CDR2 YYNGEE. The CDR3 consists of 15 residues. Germline trimming cut 3 bases from V and 0 bases from J; bases unmatched to any gene: 6. The CDR3 loop is CASSARDRTSYEQYF. The DNA for the CDR3 is TGTGCCAGCAGCGCCAGGGACAGAACCTCCTACGAGCAGTACTTC.

This clone was counted only a few times. At the DNA level, this CDR3 is encoded by other sequences in the same sample as well. The rearrangement joins TRBV18 to TRBJ1-5; D is ambiguous. The germline gives CDR1 KGHSH, CDR2 LQKENI. Trimming shortened V by 3 bases and J by 4 bases, and 7 bases separated the two germline ends. CDR3 length: 13 amino acids. This chain's CDR3 is CASSPTENQPQHF. The CDR3 DNA reads TGTGCCAGCTCACCTACAGAGAATCAGCCCCAGCATTTT.

This clone has only one observation. As DNA, the CDR3 is TGTGCCAGCAGTTTAGGTGCTACTAGGCAACAGTACTTC. Its translation: CASSLGATRQQYF. V is TRBV12-3 or TRBV12-4 and J is TRBJ2-7; D may be TRBD2 (5 bases). V was shortened by 1 base and J by 10 bases, with 14 bases between the two germline ends. The length of the CDR3 is 13 residues.

The chain joins TRBV28 to TRBJ1-1; perhaps TRBD1 as D (6 bases). This CDR3 is built from 15 residues. Per the germline V gene, CDR1 is MDHEN and CDR2 is SYDVKM. V lost 3 bases, J lost 7 bases, and 18 bases lay in between. This CDR3 is CASSFTGGAWSEAFF. CDR3 in DNA: TGTGCCAGCAGTTTTACGGGGGGCGCGTGGAGTGAAGCTTTCTTT. The variable domain in full, with the rest retrieved from reference TRBV28 and TRBJ1-1, is DVKVTQSSRYLVKRTGEKVFLECVQDMDHENMFWYRQDPGLGLRLIYFSYDVKMKEKGDIPEGYSVSREKKERFSLILESASTNQTSMYLCASSFTGGAWSEAFFGQGTRLTVV.

The rearrangement uses TRBV15 and TRBJ2-7; TRBD1 matches 7 bases. CDR1 is LNHNV, CDR2 YYDKDF, per germline (reference sequence). V was clipped by 4 bases and J by 7 bases; unmatched bases: 10. This CDR3 is built from 14 residues. CDR3 residues: CATSTRVTGREQYF. CDR3 bases: TGTGCCACCAGCACCCGAGTGACAGGGCGGGAGCAGTACTTC.

Concerning this clone: At the DNA level, this CDR3 is encoded by other sequences in the same sample as well. The V and J genes are TRBV7-2 and TRBJ1-1, with D perhaps TRBD1 (5 bases). V lost 2 bases and J lost 1, with 8 bases in between. The CDR3 is 14 residues long. Germline CDR1 is SGHTA and CDR2 is FQGNSA. The CDR3 is CASSLSRGNTEAFF. The CDR3, as DNA: TGTGCCAGCAGCTTAAGTAGGGGGAACACTGAAGCTTTCTTT.

The V gene is TRBV6-2 or TRBV6-3, the J gene TRBJ1-5; 8 nucleotides agree with TRBD1. Germline-derived CDR1 and CDR2 are MNHEY and SVGEGT. The CDR3 runs 14 residues. J lost 14 bases, V lost 6 bases, and 15 bases had no gene match. The chain's CDR3 is CASSSRGRVPIEHF. The CDR3 DNA sequence: TGTGCCAGCAGCAGCAGGGGGCGGGTCCCGATCGAGCATTTT.

The chain is built from TRBV7-9 and TRBJ2-2; tentatively, D is TRBD1 (6 bases). Trimming removed 3 bases at V and 6 bases at J, with 14 bases between. CDR1 is SEHNR, CDR2 FQNEAQ, per germline (reference sequence). The CDR3 has 15 residues. CDR3 sequence: CASSLPRGWAGELFF. CDR3 DNA: TGTGCCAGCAGCTTGCCGAGGGGGTGGGCCGGGGAGCTGTTTTTT.

For this clone: This sample also contains other DNA sequences that code for the same CDR3. The chain has TRBV28 and TRBJ1-5; D is ambiguous. Trimming cost V 4 bases and J 1 base, with 8 bases left between them. Germline values: CDR1 MDHEN, CDR2 SYDVKM. The CDR3 consists of 14 residues. CDR3 amino acids: CASSSVPSNQPQHF. CDR3 DNA sequence: TGTGCCAGCAGTTCAGTACCCAGCAATCAGCCCCAGCATTTT.

The V call is TRBV9, the J call TRBJ1-1; the D gene is possibly TRBD1 (5 bases). The CDR3 length is 14 residues. Germline values: CDR1 SGDLS, CDR2 YYNGEE. V dropped 4 bases and J dropped 4 bases, with 14 bases sitting between them. CDR3 coding DNA: TGTGCCAGCAGCCCAAATCAGGGAAGCACTGAAGCTTTCTTT. Protein sequence: CASSPNQGSTEAFF.

V and J are TRBV19 and TRBJ1-1; a weak D match, TRBD1 (5 bases). Trimming pared 1 base from V and 3 bases from J, leaving 6 bases between. This CDR3 has 13 residues. CDR1 and CDR2 from the germline V gene are LNHDA and SQIVND (reference sequence). For the CDR3, the DNA is TGTGCCAGTAGTATAGGACAGTACACTGAAGCTTTCTTT. Its protein product is CASSIGQYTEAFF.

V usage is TRBV6-5 and J usage is TRBJ2-1; possibly TRBD2 for D (5 bases). Germline CDR1 reads MNHEY; CDR2 reads SVGAGI. This CDR3 has 12 amino acids. Trimming removed 2 bases from V and 7 bases from J, with 6 bases in between. The CDR3 loop is CASSYTGNEQFF. The CDR3 DNA reads TGTGCCAGCAGTTACACGGGGAATGAGCAGTTCTTC.